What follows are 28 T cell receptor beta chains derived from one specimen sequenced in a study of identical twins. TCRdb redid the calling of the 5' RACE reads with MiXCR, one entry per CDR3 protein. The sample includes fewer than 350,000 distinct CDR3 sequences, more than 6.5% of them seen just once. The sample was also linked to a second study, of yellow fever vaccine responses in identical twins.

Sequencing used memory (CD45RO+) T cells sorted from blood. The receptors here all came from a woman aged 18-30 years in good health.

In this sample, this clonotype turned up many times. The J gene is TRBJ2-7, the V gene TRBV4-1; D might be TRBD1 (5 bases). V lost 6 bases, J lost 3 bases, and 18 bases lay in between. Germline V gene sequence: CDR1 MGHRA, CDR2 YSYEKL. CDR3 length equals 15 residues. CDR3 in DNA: TGCGCCAGCAGGGGATATACGGGCAGGGACTACGAGCAGTACTTC. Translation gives CASRGYTGRDYEQYF.

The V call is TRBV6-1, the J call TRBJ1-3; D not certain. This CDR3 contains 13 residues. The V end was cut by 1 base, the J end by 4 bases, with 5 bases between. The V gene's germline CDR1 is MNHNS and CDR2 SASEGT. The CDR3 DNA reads TGTGCCAGCAGTGAAGAACGGGGAAACACCATATATTTT. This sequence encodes CASSEERGNTIYF.

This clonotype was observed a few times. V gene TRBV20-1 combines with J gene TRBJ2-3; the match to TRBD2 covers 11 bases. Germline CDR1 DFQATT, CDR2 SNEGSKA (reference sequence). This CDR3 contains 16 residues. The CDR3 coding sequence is TGCAGCCCTAGCGGGGGGCTAGCGGGATTACCAGATACGCAGTATTTT. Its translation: CSPSGGLAGLPDTQYF.

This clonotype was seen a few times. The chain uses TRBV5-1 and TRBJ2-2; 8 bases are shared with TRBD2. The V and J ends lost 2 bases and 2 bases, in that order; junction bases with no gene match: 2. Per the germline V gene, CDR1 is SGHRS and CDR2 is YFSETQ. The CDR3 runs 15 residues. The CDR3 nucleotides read TGCGCCAGCAGCTTTAGCGGGACTAACACCGGGGAGCTGTTTTTT. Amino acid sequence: CASSFSGTNTGELFF.

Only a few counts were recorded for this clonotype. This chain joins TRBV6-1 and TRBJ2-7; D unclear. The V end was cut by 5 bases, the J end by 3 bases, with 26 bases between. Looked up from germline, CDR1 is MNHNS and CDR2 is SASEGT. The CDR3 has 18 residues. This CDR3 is CASSNMPNPSTIRYEQYF. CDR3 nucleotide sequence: TGTGCCAGCAGTAATATGCCAAATCCCTCTACGATCCGCTACGAGCAGTACTTC.

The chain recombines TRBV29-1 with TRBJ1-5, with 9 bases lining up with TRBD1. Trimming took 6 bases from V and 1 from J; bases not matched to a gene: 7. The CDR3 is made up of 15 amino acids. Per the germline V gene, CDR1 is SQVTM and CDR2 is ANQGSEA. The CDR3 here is CSVAQDRGSNQPQHF. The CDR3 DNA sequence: TGCAGCGTCGCCCAGGACAGGGGCAGCAATCAGCCCCAGCATTTT. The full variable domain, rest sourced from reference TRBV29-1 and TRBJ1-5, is SAVISQKPSRDICQRGTSLTIQCQVDSQVTMMFWYRQQPGQSLTLIATANQGSEATYESGFVIDKFPISRPNLTFSTLTVSNMSPEDSSIYLCSVAQDRGSNQPQHFGDGTRLSIL.

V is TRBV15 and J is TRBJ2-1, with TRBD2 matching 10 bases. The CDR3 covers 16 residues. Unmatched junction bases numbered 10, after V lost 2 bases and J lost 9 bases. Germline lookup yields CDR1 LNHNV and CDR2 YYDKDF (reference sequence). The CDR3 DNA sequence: TGTGCCACCAGCAGATTCCGCCTAGCGGGAGTCACTGAGCAGTTCTTC. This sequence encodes CATSRFRLAGVTEQFF. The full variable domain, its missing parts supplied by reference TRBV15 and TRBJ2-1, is DAMVIQNPRYQVTQFGKPVTLSCSQTLNHNVMYWYQQKSSQAPKLLFHYYDKDFNNEADTPDNFQSRRPNTSFCFLDIRSPGLGDTAMYLCATSRFRLAGVTEQFFGPGTRLTVL.

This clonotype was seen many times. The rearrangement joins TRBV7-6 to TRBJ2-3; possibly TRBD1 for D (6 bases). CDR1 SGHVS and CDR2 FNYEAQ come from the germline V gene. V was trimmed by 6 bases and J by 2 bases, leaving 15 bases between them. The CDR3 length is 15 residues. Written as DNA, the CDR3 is TGTGCCAGCAGTTCTGCAGGGGTCCCCACAGATACGCAGTATTTT. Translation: CASSSAGVPTDTQYF.

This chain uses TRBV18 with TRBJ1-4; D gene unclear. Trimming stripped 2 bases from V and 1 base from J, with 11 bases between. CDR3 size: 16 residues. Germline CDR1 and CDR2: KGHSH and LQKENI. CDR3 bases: TGTGCCAGCTCACCATCAGTCCCAAGAACTAATGAAAAACTGTTTTTT. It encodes CASSPSVPRTNEKLFF.

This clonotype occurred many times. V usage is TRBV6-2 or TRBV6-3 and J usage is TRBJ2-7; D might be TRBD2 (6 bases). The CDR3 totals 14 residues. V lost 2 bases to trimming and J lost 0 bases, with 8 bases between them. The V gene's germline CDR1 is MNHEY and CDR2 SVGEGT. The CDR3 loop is CASSYETSSYEQYF. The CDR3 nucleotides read TGTGCCAGCAGTTACGAGACTAGCTCCTACGAGCAGTACTTC.

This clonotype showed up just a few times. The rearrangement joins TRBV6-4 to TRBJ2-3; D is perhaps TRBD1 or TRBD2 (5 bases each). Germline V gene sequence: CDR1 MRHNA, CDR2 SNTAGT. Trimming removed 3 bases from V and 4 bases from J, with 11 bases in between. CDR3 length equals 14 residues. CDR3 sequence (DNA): TGTGCCAGCAGTGAGCTTGAGGGGTCAGATACGCAGTATTTT. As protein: CASSELEGSDTQYF.

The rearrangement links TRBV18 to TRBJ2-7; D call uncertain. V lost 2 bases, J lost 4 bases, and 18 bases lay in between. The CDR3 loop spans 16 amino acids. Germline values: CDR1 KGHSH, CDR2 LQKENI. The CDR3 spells CASSPSGGVGKYEQYV. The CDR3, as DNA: TGTGCCAGCTCACCATCGGGTGGGGTGGGGAAGTACGAGCAGTACGTC.

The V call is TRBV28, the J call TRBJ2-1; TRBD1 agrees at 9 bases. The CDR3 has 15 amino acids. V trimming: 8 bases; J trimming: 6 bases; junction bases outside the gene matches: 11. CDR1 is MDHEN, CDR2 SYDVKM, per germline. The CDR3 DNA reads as TGTGCCAGCGCCCCCGGGACAGGGTTACCCAATGAGCAGTTCTTC. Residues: CASAPGTGLPNEQFF. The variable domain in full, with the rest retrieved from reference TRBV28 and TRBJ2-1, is DVKVTQSSRYLVKRTGEKVFLECVQDMDHENMFWYRQDPGLGLRLIYFSYDVKMKEKGDIPEGYSVSREKKERFSLILESASTNQTSMYLCASAPGTGLPNEQFFGPGTRLTVL.

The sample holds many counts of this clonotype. The CDR3 spells CASSLEAQGTSPLHF. The CDR3 DNA reads TGTGCCAGCAGCTTAGAGGCGCAGGGGACTTCACCCCTCCACTTT. J is TRBJ1-6 and V is TRBV11-2; weak D call: TRBD1 (6 bases). Germline V gene lookup returns CDR1 SGHAT and CDR2 FQNNGV. V was cut by 0 bases and J by 9 bases, with 12 bases left in between. This CDR3 is 15 amino acids long.

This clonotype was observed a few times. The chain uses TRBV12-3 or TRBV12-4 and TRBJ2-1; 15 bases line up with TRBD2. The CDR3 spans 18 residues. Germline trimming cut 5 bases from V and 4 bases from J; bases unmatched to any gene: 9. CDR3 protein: CASSPGLAGGGFYNEQFF. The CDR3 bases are TGTGCCAGCAGTCCGGGACTAGCGGGAGGCGGGTTTTACAATGAGCAGTTCTTC.

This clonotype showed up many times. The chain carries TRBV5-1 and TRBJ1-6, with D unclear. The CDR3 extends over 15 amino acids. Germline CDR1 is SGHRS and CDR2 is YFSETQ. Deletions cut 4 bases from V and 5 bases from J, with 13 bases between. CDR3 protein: CASSRNKLDNSPLHF. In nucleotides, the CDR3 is TGCGCCAGCAGCCGAAACAAGCTGGATAATTCACCCCTCCACTTT.

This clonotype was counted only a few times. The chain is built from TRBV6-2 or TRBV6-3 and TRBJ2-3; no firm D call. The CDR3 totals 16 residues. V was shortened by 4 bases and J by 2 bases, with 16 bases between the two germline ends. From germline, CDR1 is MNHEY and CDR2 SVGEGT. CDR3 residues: CASSFRGETHTDTQYF. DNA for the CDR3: TGTGCCAGCAGTTTCCGAGGCGAGACGCACACAGATACGCAGTATTTT.

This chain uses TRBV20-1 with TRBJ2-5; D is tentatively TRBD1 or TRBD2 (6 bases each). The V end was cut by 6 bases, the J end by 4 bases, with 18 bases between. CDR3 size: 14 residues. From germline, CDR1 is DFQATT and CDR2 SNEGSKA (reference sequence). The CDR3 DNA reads TGCAGTGCGGCCGTTCGGGGGCTGGGAGAGACCCAGTACTTC. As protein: CSAAVRGLGETQYF.

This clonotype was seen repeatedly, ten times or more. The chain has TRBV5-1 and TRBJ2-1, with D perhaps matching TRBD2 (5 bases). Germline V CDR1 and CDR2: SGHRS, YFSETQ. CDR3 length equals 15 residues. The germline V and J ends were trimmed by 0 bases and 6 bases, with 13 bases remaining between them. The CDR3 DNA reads TGCGCCAGCAGCTTGGGTGGGAGTTTCTTCAATGAGCAGTTCTTC. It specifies CASSLGGSFFNEQFF. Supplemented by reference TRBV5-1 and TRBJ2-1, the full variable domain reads KAGVTQTPRYLIKTRGQQVTLSCSPISGHRSVSWYQQTPGQGLQFLFEYFSETQRNKGNFPGRFSGRQFSNSRSEMNVSTLELGDSALYLCASSLGGSFFNEQFFGPGTRLTVL.

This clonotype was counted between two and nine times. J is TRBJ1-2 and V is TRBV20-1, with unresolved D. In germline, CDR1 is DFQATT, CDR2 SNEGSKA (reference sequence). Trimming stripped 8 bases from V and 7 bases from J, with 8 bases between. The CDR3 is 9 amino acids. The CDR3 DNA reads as TGCAGTTATGACGGTGGCTACACCTTC. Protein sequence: CSYDGGYTF.

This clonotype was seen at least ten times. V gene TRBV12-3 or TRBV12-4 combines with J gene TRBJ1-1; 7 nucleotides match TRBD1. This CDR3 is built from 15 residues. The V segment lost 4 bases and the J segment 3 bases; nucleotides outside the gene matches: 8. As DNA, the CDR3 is TGTGCCAGCAGTTCAAAACAGGGGCCTGACACTGAAGCTTTCTTT. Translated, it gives CASSSKQGPDTEAFF.

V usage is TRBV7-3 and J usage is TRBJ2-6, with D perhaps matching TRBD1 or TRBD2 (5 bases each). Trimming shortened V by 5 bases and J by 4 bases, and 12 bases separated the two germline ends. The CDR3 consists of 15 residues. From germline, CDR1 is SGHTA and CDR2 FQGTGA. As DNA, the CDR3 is TGTGCCAGCAGCACCGGGGCTTCCGGGGCCAACGTCCTGACTTTC. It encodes CASSTGASGANVLTF. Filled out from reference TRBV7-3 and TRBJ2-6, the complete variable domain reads GAGVSQTPSNKVTEKGKYVELRCDPISGHTALYWYRQSLGQGPEFLIYFQGTGAADDSGLPNDRFFAVRPEGSVSTLKIQRTERGDSAVYLCASSTGASGANVLTFGAGSRLTVL.

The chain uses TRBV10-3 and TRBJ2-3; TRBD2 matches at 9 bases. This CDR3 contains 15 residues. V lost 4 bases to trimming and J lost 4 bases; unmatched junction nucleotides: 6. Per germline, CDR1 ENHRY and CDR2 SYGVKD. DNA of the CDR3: TGTGCCATCAGTGGAGCGGGGGGCGCCGCAGATACGCAGTATTTT. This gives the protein CAISGAGGAADTQYF.

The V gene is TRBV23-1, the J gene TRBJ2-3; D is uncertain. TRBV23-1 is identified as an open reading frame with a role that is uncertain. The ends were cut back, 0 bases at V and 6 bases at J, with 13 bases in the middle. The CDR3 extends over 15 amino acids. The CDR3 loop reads CASSQSGPHGDTQYF. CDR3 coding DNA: TGCGCCAGCAGTCAATCAGGGCCACACGGCGATACGCAGTATTTT.

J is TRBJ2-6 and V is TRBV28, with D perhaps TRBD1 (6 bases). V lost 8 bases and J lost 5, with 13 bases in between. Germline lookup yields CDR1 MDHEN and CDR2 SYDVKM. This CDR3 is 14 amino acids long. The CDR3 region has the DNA TGTGCCAGCGTACAGGGTTCTTGGGCCAACGTCCTGACTTTC. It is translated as CASVQGSWANVLTF.

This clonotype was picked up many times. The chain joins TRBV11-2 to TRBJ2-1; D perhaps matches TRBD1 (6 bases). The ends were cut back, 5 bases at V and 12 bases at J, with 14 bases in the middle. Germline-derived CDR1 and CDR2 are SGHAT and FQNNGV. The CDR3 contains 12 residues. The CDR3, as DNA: TGTGCCAGCAGCACCCAGGGGTGGGCGCAGTTCTTC. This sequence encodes CASSTQGWAQFF.

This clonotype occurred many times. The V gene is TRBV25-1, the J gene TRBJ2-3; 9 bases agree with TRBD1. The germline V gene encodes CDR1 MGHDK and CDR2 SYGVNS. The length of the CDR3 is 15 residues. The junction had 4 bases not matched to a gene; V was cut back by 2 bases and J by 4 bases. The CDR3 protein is CASSERDRDSDTQYF. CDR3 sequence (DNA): TGTGCCAGCAGTGAACGGGACAGGGATTCAGATACGCAGTATTTT.

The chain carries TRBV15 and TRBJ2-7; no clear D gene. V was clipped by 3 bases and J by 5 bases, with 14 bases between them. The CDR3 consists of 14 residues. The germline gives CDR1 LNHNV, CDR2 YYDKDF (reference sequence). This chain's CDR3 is CATSRAEQVNEQYF. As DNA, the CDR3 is TGTGCCACCAGCAGGGCTGAGCAGGTAAACGAGCAGTACTTC.